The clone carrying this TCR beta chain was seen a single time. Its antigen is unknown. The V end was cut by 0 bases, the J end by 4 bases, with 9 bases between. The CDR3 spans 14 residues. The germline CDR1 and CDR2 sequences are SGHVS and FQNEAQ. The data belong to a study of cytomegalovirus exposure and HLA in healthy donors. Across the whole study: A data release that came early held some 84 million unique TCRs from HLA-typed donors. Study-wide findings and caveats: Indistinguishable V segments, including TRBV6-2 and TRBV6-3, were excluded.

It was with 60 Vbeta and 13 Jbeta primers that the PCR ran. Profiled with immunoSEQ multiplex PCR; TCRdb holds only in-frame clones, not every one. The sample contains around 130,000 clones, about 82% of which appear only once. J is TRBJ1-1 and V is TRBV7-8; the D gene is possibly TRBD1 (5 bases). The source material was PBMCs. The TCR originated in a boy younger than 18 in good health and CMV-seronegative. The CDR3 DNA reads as TGTGCCAGCAGCTTAGCAGGGGCAGGCACTGAAGCTTTCTTT. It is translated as CASSLAGAGTEAFF.